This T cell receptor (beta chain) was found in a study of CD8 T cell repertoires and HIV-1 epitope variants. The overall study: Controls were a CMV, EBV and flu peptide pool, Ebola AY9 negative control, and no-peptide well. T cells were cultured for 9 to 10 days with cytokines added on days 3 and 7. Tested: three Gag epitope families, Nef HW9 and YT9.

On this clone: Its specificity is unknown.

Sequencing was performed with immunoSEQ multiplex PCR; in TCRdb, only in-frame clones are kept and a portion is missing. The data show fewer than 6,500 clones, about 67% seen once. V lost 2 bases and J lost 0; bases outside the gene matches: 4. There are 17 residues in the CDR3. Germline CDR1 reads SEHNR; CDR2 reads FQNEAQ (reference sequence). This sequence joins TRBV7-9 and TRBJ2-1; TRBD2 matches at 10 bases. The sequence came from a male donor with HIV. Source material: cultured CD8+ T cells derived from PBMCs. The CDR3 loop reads CASSLIAGGGSYNEQFF. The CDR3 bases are TGTGCCAGCAGCTTAATAGCGGGGGGTGGCTCCTACAATGAGCAGTTCTTC. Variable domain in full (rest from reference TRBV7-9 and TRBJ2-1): DTGVSQNPRHKITKRGQNVTFRCDPISEHNRLYWYRQTLGQGPEFLTYFQNEAQLEKSRLLSDRFSAERPKGSFSTLEIQRTEQGDSAMYLCASSLIAGGGSYNEQFFGPGTRLTVL.